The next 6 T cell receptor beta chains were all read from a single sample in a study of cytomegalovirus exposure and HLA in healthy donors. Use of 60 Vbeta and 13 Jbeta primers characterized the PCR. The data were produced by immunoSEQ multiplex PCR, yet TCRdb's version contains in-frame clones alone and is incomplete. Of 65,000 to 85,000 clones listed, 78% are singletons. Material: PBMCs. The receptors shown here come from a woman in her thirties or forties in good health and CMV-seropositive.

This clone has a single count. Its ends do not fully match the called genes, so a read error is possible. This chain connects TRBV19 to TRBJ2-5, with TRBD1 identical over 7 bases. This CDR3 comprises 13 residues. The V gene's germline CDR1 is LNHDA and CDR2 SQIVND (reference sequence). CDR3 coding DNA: TGTGCCAGTCGTATCACAGGGGAGGAGACCCAGTACTTC. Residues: CASRITGEETQYF.

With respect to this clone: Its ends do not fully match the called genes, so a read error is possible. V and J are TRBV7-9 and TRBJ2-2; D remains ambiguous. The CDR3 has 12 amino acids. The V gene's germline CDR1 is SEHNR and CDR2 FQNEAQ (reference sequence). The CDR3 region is CSSSLTSGELFF. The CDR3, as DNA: TGTTCCAGCAGCTTAACTTCTGGGGAGCTGTTTTTT.

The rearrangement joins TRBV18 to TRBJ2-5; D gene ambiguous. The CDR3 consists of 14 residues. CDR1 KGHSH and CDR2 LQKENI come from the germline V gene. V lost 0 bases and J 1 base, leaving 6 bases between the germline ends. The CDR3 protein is CASSPPGSQETQYF. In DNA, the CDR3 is TGTGCCAGCTCACCACCGGGCAGCCAAGAGACCCAGTACTTC.

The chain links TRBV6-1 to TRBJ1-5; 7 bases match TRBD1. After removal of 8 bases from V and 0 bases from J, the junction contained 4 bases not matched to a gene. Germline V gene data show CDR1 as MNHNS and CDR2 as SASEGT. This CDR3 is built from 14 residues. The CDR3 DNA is TGTGCCAGCGACAGGGCTTATAGCAATCAGCCCCAGCATTTT. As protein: CASDRAYSNQPQHF.

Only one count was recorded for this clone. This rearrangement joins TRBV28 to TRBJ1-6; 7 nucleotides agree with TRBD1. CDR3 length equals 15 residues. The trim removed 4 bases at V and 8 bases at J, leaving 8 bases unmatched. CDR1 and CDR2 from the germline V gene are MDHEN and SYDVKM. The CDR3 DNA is TGTGCCAGCAGTTCTTACAGGGGTGCAGATTCACCCCTCCACTTT. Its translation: CASSSYRGADSPLHF. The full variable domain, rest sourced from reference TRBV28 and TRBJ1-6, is DVKVTQSSRYLVKRTGEKVFLECVQDMDHENMFWYRQDPGLGLRLIYFSYDVKMKEKGDIPEGYSVSREKKERFSLILESASTNQTSMYLCASSSYRGADSPLHFGNGTRLTVT.

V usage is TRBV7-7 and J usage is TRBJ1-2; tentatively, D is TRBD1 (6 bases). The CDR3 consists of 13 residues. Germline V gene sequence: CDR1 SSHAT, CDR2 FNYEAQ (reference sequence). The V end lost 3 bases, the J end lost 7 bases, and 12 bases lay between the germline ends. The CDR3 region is CASSFDRICGYTF. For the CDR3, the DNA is TGTGCCAGCAGCTTCGACAGGATCTGTGGCTACACCTTC.